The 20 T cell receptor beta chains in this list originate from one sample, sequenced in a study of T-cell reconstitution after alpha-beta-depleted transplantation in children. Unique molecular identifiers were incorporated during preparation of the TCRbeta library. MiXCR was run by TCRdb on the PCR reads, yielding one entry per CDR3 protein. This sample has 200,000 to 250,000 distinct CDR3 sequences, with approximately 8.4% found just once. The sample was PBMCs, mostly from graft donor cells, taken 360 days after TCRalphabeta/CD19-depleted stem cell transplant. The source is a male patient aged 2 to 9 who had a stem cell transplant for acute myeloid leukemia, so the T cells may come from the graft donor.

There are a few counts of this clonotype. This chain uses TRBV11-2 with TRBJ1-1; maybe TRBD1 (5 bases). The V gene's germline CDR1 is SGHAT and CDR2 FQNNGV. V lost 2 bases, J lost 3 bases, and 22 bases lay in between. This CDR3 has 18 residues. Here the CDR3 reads CASSLRRGRLIRDTEAFF. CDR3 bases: TGTGCCAGCAGCTTAAGGAGGGGACGCCTGATTCGGGACACTGAAGCTTTCTTT.

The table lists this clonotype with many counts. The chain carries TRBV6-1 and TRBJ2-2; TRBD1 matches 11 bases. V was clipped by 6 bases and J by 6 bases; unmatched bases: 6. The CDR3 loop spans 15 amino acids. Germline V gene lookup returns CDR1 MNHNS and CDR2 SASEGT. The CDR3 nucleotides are TGTGCCAGCAGCCGACCGGGACAGGGGGCCGGGGAGCTGTTTTTT. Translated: CASSRPGQGAGELFF.

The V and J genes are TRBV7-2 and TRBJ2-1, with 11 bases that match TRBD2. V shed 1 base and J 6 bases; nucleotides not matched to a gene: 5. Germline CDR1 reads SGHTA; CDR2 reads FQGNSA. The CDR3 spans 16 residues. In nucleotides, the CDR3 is TGTGCCAGCAGCTTAGTCGGGACTAGCGGCGCCAATGAGCAGTTCTTC. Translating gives CASSLVGTSGANEQFF.

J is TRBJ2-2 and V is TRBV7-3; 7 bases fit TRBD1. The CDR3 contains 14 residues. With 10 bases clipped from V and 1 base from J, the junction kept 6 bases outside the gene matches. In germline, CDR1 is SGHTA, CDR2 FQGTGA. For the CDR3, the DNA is TGTGCCACGAGGGGGCCCGAGAACACCGGGGAGCTGTTTTTT. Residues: CATRGPENTGELFF. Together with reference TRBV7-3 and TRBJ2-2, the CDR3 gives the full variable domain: GAGVSQTPSNKVTEKGKYVELRCDPISGHTALYWYRQSLGQGPEFLIYFQGTGAADDSGLPNDRFFAVRPEGSVSTLKIQRTERGDSAVYLCATRGPENTGELFFGEGSRLTVL.

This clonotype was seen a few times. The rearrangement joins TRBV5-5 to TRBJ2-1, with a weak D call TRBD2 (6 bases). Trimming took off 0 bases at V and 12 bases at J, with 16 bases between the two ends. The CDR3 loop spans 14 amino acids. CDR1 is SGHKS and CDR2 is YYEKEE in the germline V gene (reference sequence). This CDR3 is CASSLEGWTNPQFF. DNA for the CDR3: TGTGCCAGCAGCTTGGAGGGATGGACTAATCCGCAGTTCTTC.

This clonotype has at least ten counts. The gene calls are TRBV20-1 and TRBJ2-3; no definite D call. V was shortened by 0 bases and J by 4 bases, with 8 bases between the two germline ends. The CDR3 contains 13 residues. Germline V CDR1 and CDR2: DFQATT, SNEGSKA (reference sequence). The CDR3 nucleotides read TGCAGTGCTAGAGATCCGGGTGCAGATACGCAGTATTTT. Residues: CSARDPGADTQYF.

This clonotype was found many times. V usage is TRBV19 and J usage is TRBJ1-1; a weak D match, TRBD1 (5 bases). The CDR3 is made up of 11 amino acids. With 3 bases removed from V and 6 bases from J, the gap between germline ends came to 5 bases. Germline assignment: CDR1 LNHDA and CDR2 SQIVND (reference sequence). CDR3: CASSIRAEAFF. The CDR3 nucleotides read TGTGCCAGTAGTATCAGGGCTGAAGCTTTCTTT.

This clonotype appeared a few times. As DNA, the CDR3 is TGTGCCCCGGCAGGGCATGAGCAGTTCTTC. It codes for CAPAGHEQFF. The genes are TRBV19 and TRBJ2-1; D possibly corresponds to TRBD1 (5 bases). This CDR3 has 10 residues. CDR1 is LNHDA and CDR2 is SQIVND in the germline V gene (reference sequence). Deletions cut 11 bases from V and 8 bases from J, with 10 bases between.

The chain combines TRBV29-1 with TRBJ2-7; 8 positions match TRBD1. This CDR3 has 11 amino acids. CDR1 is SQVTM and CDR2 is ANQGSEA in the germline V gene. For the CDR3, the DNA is TGCAGTGAGACAGGGGAAGACGAGCAGTACTTC. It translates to CSETGEDEQYF.

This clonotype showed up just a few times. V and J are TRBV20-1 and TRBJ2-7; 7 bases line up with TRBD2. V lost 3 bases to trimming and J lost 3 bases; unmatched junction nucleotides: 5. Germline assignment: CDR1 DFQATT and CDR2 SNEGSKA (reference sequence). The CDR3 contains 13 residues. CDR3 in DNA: TGCAGTGCTAGGGGGAGGGATGGCTACGAGCAGTACGTC. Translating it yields CSARGRDGYEQYV.

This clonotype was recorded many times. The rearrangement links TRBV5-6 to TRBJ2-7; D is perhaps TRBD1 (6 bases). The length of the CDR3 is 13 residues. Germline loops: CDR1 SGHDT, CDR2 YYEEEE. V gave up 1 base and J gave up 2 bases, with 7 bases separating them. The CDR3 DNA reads TGTGCCAGCAGCTTGACAGGGCCCTACGAGCAGTACGTC. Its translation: CASSLTGPYEQYV.

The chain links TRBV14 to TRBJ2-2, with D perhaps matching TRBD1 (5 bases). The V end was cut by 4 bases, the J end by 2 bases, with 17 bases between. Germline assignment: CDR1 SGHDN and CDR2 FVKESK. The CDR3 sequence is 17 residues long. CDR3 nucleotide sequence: TGTGCCAGCAGCCCTCAGGGATTTAAGGCCAACACCGGGGAGCTGTTTTTT. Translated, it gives CASSPQGFKANTGELFF. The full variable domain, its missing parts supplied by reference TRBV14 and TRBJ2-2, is EAGVTQFPSHSVIEKGQTVTLRCDPISGHDNLYWYRRVMGKEIKFLLHFVKESKQDESGMPNNRFLAERTGGTYSTLKVQPAELEDSGVYFCASSPQGFKANTGELFFGEGSRLTVL.

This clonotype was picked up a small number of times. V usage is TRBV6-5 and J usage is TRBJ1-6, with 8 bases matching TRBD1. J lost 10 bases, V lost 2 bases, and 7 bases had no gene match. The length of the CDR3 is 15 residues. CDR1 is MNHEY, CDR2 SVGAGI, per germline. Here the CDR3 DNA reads TGTGCCAGCAGTTACGCAGACAGGGGTGGATCACCCCTCCACTTT. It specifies CASSYADRGGSPLHF.

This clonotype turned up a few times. CDR3 sequence: CASSSDRGWRDEQFF. The CDR3 DNA reads as TGCGCCAGCAGCTCAGACAGGGGGTGGAGGGATGAGCAGTTCTTC. The rearrangement uses TRBV5-1 and TRBJ2-1; 9 bases map to TRBD1. V shed 3 bases and J 8 bases; nucleotides not matched to a gene: 9. The CDR3 runs 15 residues. Germline V gene sequence: CDR1 SGHRS, CDR2 YFSETQ.

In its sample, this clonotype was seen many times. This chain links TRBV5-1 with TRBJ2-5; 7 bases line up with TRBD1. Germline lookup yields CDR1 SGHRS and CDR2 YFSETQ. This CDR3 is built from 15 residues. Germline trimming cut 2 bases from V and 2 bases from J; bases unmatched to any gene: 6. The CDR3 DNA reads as TGCGCCAGCAGCTTCGGGACAGCACTTCAAGAGACCCAGTACTTC. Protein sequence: CASSFGTALQETQYF.

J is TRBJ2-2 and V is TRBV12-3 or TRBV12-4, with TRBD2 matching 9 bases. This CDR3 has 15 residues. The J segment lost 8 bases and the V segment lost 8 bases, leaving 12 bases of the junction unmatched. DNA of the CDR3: TGTGCCAGCGGGGTTAGCGGGAGAGCCGGAGGGGAGCTGTTTTTT. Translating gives CASGVSGRAGGELFF.

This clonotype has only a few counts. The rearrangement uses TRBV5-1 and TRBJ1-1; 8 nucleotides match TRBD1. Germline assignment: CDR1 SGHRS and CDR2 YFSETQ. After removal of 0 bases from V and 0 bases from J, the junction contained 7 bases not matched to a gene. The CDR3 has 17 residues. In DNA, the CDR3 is TGCGCCAGCAGCTTGGGAAGGGAGGACAGGGTGAACACTGAAGCTTTCTTT. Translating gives CASSLGREDRVNTEAFF.

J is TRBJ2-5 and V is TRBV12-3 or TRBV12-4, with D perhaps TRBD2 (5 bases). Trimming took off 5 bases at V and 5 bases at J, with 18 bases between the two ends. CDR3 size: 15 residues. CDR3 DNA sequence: TGTGCCAGCAGTCCACGGTCGCACAGAGGGGAGACCCAGTACTTC. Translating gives CASSPRSHRGETQYF.

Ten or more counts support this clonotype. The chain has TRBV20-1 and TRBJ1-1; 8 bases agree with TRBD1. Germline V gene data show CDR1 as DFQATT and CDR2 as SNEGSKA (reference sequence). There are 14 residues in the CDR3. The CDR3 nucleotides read TGCAGCCCCGACAGGGGTGGTAGGAACACTGAAGCTTTCTTT. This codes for CSPDRGGRNTEAFF.

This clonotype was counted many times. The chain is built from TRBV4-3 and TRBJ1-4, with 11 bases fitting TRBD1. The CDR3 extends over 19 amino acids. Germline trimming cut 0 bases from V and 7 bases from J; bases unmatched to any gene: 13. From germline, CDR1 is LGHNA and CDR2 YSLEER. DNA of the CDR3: TGCGCCAGCAGCCAAGAAGGCCCATGGACAGGGGGCATAGTTGAAAAACTGTTTTTT. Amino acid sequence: CASSQEGPWTGGIVEKLFF.